Below, 26 T cell receptor beta chains from the same sample are listed, as sequenced in a study of molecular identifiers for immune sequencing clone quantification. MiXCR, applied by TCRdb to the PCR reads, yields one record per CDR3 protein. The sample includes 460,000 or so distinct CDR3 sequences, roughly a fifth of them seen just once. Sequenced sample: naive CD8+ T cells from blood, with Jurkat cell RNA spiked in. This sample's subset: FACS-sorted CD8+CD4-CCR7+CD45RA+ naive T cells. The receptors shown here come from a human donor in good health. Some libraries in this study had Jurkat cell RNA spiked in.

At least ten counts were recorded for this clonotype. The chain is built from TRBV27 and TRBJ2-5; unclear D gene. The ends were cut back, 5 bases at V and 6 bases at J, with 16 bases in the middle. Per the germline V gene, CDR1 is MNHEY and CDR2 is SMNVEV (reference sequence). The CDR3 is made up of 14 amino acids. As DNA, the CDR3 is TGTGCCAGCAGTGCGACTCCGCCCCGACAGACCCAGTACTTC. Protein: CASSATPPRQTQYF.

This clonotype came up once. The rearrangement uses TRBV6-2 or TRBV6-3 and TRBJ2-3, with 12 bases identical to TRBD2. Germline CDR1 is MNHEY and CDR2 is SVGEGT. V dropped 6 bases and J dropped 6; count of bases not matched to a gene: 10. The CDR3 is made up of 16 amino acids. CDR3 nucleotide sequence: TGTGCCAGCAGCATGACTAGCGGGGGACCCCGGGATACGCAGTATTTT. Translating gives CASSMTSGGPRDTQYF.

This clonotype has a handful of counts. Written as DNA, the CDR3 is TGTGCCAGCAGCTCCTACTTTGACAGGGCCTCCTACGAGCAGTACTTC. Amino acid sequence: CASSSYFDRASYEQYF. The rearrangement uses TRBV7-9 and TRBJ2-7; 7 positions agree with TRBD1. Germline CDR1 is SEHNR and CDR2 is FQNEAQ (reference sequence). Trimming removed 4 bases from V and 0 bases from J; junction bases left unmatched: 9. The CDR3 consists of 16 residues.

This clonotype has a handful of counts. Germline and junction disagree at one end, which may indicate a read error. The J gene is TRBJ2-1, the V gene TRBV27; 10 nucleotides agree with TRBD2. CDR1 is MNHEY and CDR2 is SMNVEV in the germline V gene (reference sequence). CDR3 length: 15 amino acids. The CDR3 DNA reads TGTGCCAGCAGTATATCTAGCGGGGGTCACAATGAGCAGTTCTTC. This gives the protein CASSISSGGHNEQFF.

This clonotype was detected many times. The J gene is TRBJ1-1, the V gene TRBV5-6; D is undetermined. V was pared by 1 base and J by 4 bases, with 8 bases between. CDR1 SGHDT and CDR2 YYEEEE come from the germline V gene. The CDR3 is 13 residues long. This chain's CDR3 is CASSLKKITEAFF. Here the CDR3 DNA reads TGTGCCAGCAGCTTGAAGAAAATCACTGAAGCTTTCTTT.

This clonotype was detected many times. The rearrangement links TRBV18 to TRBJ1-4; D might be TRBD1 (5 bases). The CDR3 is 14 amino acids. Germline CDR1 and CDR2: KGHSH and LQKENI. Between the trimmed V and J ends, which lost 0 bases and 7 bases, there was a span of 9 bases. The CDR3 region has the DNA TGTGCCAGCTCACCACCGGGGCAGTCTGAAAAACTGTTTTTT. Its protein is CASSPPGQSEKLFF.

The chain couples TRBV19 to TRBJ2-7; TRBD2 matches 9 bases. The CDR3 runs to 14 residues. V lost 8 bases and J lost 1; bases outside the gene matches: 6. Germline values: CDR1 LNHDA, CDR2 SQIVND (reference sequence). Written as DNA, the CDR3 is TGTGCCAGTTCCCAAAGCGGGAGGTCCTACGAGCAGTACTTC. This codes for CASSQSGRSYEQYF.

This clonotype appeared many times. V usage is TRBV7-9 and J usage is TRBJ2-3; 9 bases line up with TRBD2. With 5 bases clipped from V and 2 bases from J, the junction kept 5 bases outside the gene matches. Germline loops: CDR1 SEHNR, CDR2 FQNEAQ (reference sequence). The CDR3 contains 15 residues. The CDR3 sequence is CASSRSGGYTDTQYF. The CDR3 nucleotides read TGTGCCAGCAGCCGCAGCGGGGGGTACACAGATACGCAGTATTTT.

This clonotype was picked up many times. The V call is TRBV6-2 or TRBV6-3, the J call TRBJ1-5; 7 positions match TRBD1. Germline CDR1 reads MNHEY; CDR2 reads SVGEGT. The CDR3 length is 17 residues. V was clipped by 2 bases and J by 11 bases; unmatched bases: 18. The CDR3 DNA reads as TGTGCCAGCAGTTACGCAACCCGGGACAGTAGACCCTCGGCCCAGCATTTT. Translation: CASSYATRDSRPSAQHF.

This clonotype was seen only a few times. The J gene is TRBJ1-1, the V gene TRBV13; unclear D gene. Trimming cost V 5 bases and J 1 base, with 17 bases left between them. Germline V gene sequence: CDR1 PRHDT, CDR2 FYEKMQ (reference sequence). The CDR3 length is 16 residues. The CDR3 here is CASSLAERAGNTEAFF. CDR3 nucleotides: TGTGCCAGCAGCCTCGCCGAACGGGCAGGGAACACTGAAGCTTTCTTT.

Details on this clonotype: Given the absence of the conserved phenylalanine or tryptophan at the CDR3 end, a read error is likely. The V call is TRBV4-1, the J call TRBJ2-7; 11 bases match TRBD2. The CDR3 spans 16 residues. Germline trimming cut 2 bases from V and 4 bases from J; bases unmatched to any gene: 7. The V gene's germline CDR1 is MGHRA and CDR2 YSYEKL. The CDR3 reads CASSQNQLAGEYEQYL. The CDR3 nucleotides read TGCGCCAGCAGCCAAAACCAACTAGCGGGAGAGTACGAGCAGTACCTC.

This clonotype showed up many times. The V gene is TRBV24-1, the J gene TRBJ1-5; the D is unclear. Trimming took 9 bases from V and 2 from J, leaving 19 bases between them. Germline values: CDR1 KGHDR, CDR2 SFDVKD. This CDR3 is built from 16 residues. In DNA, the CDR3 is TGTGCCACCTCCGCGGACGGACCGTCTGGCAATCAGCCCCAGCATTTT. Its translation is CATSADGPSGNQPQHF.

This clonotype was seen ten or more times. V usage is TRBV4-3 and J usage is TRBJ2-3; 7 positions agree with TRBD1. Germline trimming cut 1 base from V and 8 bases from J; bases unmatched to any gene: 12. CDR1 and CDR2 (germline): LGHNA, YSLEER. The CDR3 consists of 16 residues. CDR3 sequence: CASSQANRDSEGTQYF. CDR3 nucleotide sequence: TGCGCCAGCAGCCAAGCTAACCGGGACAGTGAGGGTACGCAGTATTTT.

This clonotype was seen only a few times. The J gene is TRBJ1-1, the V gene TRBV3-1; D remains unclear. CDR3 length: 14 amino acids. Between the trimmed V and J ends, which lost 4 bases and 1 base, there was a span of 10 bases. Germline values: CDR1 LGHDT, CDR2 YNNKEL (reference sequence). This chain's CDR3 is CASSRRNRNTEAFF. For the CDR3, the DNA is TGTGCCAGCAGCCGCCGGAACAGGAACACTGAAGCTTTCTTT.

This clonotype was observed a handful of times. The chain carries TRBV4-1 and TRBJ2-1; a weak D match, TRBD2 (5 bases). The CDR3 extends over 13 amino acids. CDR1 and CDR2 from the germline V gene are MGHRA and YSYEKL. Trimming shortened V by 4 bases and J by 6 bases, and 10 bases separated the two germline ends. CDR3 coding DNA: TGCGCCAGCAGCCCTGTAGCGATCAATGAGCAGTTCTTC. Amino acids: CASSPVAINEQFF.

At least ten counts were recorded for this clonotype. J is TRBJ2-7 and V is TRBV19; TRBD1 agrees at 12 bases. With V trimmed by 10 bases and J by 5 bases, 6 bases remained unmatched. Per germline, CDR1 LNHDA and CDR2 SQIVND (reference sequence). CDR3 length equals 13 residues. CDR3 region: CATQGQGAHEQYF. Written as DNA, the CDR3 is TGTGCCACCCAGGGACAGGGGGCTCACGAGCAGTACTTC. Combining the CDR3 with reference TRBV19 and TRBJ2-7 gives the whole variable domain DGGITQSPKYLFRKEGQNVTLSCEQNLNHDAMYWYRQDPGQGLRLIYYSQIVNDFQKGDIAEGYSVSREKKESFPLTVTSAQKNPTAFYLCATQGQGAHEQYFGPGTRLTVT.

This chain links TRBV20-1 with TRBJ1-1; D is unclear. Looked up from germline, CDR1 is DFQATT and CDR2 is SNEGSKA (reference sequence). The germline V and J ends were trimmed by 0 bases and 4 bases, with 9 bases remaining between them. This CDR3 has 13 residues. DNA of the CDR3: TGCAGTGCTAGAGATAGGGCTTTCACTGAAGCTTTCTTT. Protein sequence: CSARDRAFTEAFF.

This clonotype has a count of ten or more. The chain is built from TRBV19 and TRBJ1-1; D remains unclear. Per the germline V gene, CDR1 is LNHDA and CDR2 is SQIVND (reference sequence). CDR3 size: 14 residues. V was trimmed by 4 bases and J by 1 base, leaving 10 bases between them. This CDR3 reads CASSNRQRNTEAFF. The CDR3 DNA sequence: TGTGCCAGTAGTAACCGACAAAGGAACACTGAAGCTTTCTTT.

This clonotype was seen many times. The chain combines TRBV6-6 with TRBJ2-3, with D perhaps TRBD1 (5 bases). V lost 4 bases and J 4 bases, leaving 12 bases between the germline ends. CDR1 and CDR2 from the germline V gene are MNHNY and SVGAGI (reference sequence). CDR3 size: 14 residues. The DNA for the CDR3 is TGTGCCAGCAGTTCTCAGGGAAGCCCAGATACGCAGTATTTT. Protein: CASSSQGSPDTQYF.

This chain links TRBV6-2 or TRBV6-3 with TRBJ1-5, with TRBD1 matching 9 bases. V lost 6 bases and J lost 5; bases outside the gene matches: 14. There are 17 residues in the CDR3. CDR1 is MNHEY and CDR2 is SVGEGT in the germline V gene. In DNA form, the CDR3 reads TGTGCCAGCAGGCCCCGCCCGGGACAGGGAAGGTATCAGCCCCAGCATTTT. This codes for CASRPRPGQGRYQPQHF.

Points on this clonotype: One junction end disagrees with the germline gene, perhaps due to a read error. The gene calls are TRBV27 and TRBJ1-1, with D unresolved. The CDR3 runs to 13 residues. Looked up from germline, CDR1 is MNHEY and CDR2 is SMNVEV (reference sequence). CDR3 DNA sequence: TGTGCCAGCAGTACTCAGCCTTGGGCTGAAGCTTTCTTC. Translation gives CASSTQPWAEAFF.

Of note for this clonotype: One base away lies a much larger clone, so this may be a sequencing read error. The rearrangement links TRBV7-2 to TRBJ2-7; a possible D gene is TRBD1 (6 bases). Germline assignment: CDR1 SGHTA and CDR2 FQGNSA. Trimming stripped 3 bases from V and 4 bases from J, with 13 bases between. CDR3 size: 14 residues. DNA for the CDR3: TGTGCCAGCAGCTTGGGGACACGAGGGTACGAGCAGTACTTC. Translated: CASSLGTRGYEQYF.

This clonotype was found many times. V is TRBV7-9 and J is TRBJ2-4, with TRBD1 as a possible D gene (5 bases). CDR3 length: 15 residues. Trimming removed 4 bases at V and 0 bases at J, with 10 bases between. Germline V gives CDR1 SEHNR, CDR2 FQNEAQ (reference sequence). The CDR3 spells CASSSTGVAKNIQYF. As DNA, the CDR3 is TGTGCCAGCAGCTCAACAGGAGTAGCCAAAAACATTCAGTACTTC.

This chain uses TRBV20-1 with TRBJ1-1; maybe TRBD1 (5 bases). From germline, CDR1 is DFQATT and CDR2 SNEGSKA (reference sequence). Trimming removed 0 bases from V and 4 bases from J, with 12 bases in between. The CDR3 is made up of 14 amino acids. The CDR3 region is CSARDLTGTTEAFF. The CDR3, as DNA: TGCAGTGCTAGAGATCTGACGGGGACCACTGAAGCTTTCTTT.

This clonotype was observed at least ten times. The gene calls are TRBV4-1 and TRBJ1-1; a possible D gene is TRBD1 (5 bases). Germline V lookup: CDR1 MGHRA, CDR2 YSYEKL. The CDR3 contains 14 residues. V shed 4 bases and J shed 2 bases, with 11 bases lying between them. CDR3 sequence reads: CASSLGTFNTEAFF. In nucleotides, the CDR3 is TGCGCCAGCAGCCTGGGGACCTTCAACACTGAAGCTTTCTTT.

The table lists this clonotype with a few counts. The chain links TRBV19 to TRBJ2-2, with D possibly being TRBD1 or TRBD2 (5 bases each). The germline V gene has CDR1 LNHDA and CDR2 SQIVND (reference sequence). This CDR3 has 17 residues. V gave up 3 bases and J gave up 4 bases, with 18 bases separating them. The CDR3 DNA is TGTGCCAGTAGTATCGGTACCCGGGGCCGGGGCACCGGGGAGCTGTTTTTT. This encodes CASSIGTRGRGTGELFF.